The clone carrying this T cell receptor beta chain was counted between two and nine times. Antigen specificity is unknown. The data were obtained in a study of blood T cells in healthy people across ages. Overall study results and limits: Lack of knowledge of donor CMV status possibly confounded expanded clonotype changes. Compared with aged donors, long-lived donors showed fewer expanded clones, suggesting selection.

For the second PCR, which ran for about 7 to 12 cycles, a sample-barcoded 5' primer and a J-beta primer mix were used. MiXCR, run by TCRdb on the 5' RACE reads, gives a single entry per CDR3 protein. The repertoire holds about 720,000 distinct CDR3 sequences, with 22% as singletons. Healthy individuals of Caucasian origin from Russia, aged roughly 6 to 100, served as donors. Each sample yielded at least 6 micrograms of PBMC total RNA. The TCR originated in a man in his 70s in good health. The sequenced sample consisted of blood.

CDR3 nucleotides: TGTGCCAGCAGTTTCAAGGGATTTAGCACAGATACGCAGTATTTT. It yields the protein CASSFKGFSTDTQYF. The rearrangement links TRBV12-3 or TRBV12-4 to TRBJ2-3; D uncertain. The length of the CDR3 is 15 residues. V was shortened by 3 bases and J by 0 bases, with 10 bases between the two germline ends.